The rows below give T cell receptor beta chains drawn from one sample of a study of T cells in Graves' hyperthyroidism and ophthalmopathy. One entry per CDR3 protein, called by TCRdb with MiXCR from the multiplex PCR reads. The sample has about 400,000 distinct CDR3 sequences, about 15% seen once. Sequencing used blood. The receptor source for this set is a woman aged 25 to 39 with Graves' hyperthyroidism. The CDR3 runs from the conserved cysteine through the conserved F or W. A D gene is named only where the DNA matches it firmly. Only part of the rows carry a size: once, few, many, or a class if the clone is expanded.

V: TRBV18
D: .
J: TRBJ2-7
size: many
CDR3: CASSPLTKGQYF
DNA: TGTGCCAGCTCACCACTCACAAAAGGGCAGTACTTC

V: TRBV11-3
D: .
J: TRBJ2-3
size: many
CDR3: CASSTDGTERYTQYF
DNA: TGTGCCAGCAGCACGGACGGGACTGAAAGATATACGCAGTATTTT

V: TRBV3-1
D: .
J: TRBJ2-7
size: few
CDR3: CASSHGWGTRINEQYF
DNA: TGTGCCAGCAGCCACGGTTGGGGGACCAGAATCAATGAGCAGTACTTC

V: TRBV29-1
D: TRBD2
J: TRBJ2-1
size: many
CDR3: CSVQPSGRHNEQFF
DNA: TGCAGCGTACAGCCTAGCGGGAGACACAATGAGCAGTTCTTC

V: TRBV20-1
D: .
J: TRBJ2-3
size: few
CDR3: CSAYGGADTQYF
DNA: TGCAGTGCTTACGGTGGGGCCGATACGCAGTATTTT

V: TRBV5-1
D: TRBD2
J: TRBJ2-2
size: many
CDR3: CASSPWTSGSFSGELFF
DNA: TGCGCCAGCAGCCCCTGGACTAGCGGGAGTTTCTCCGGGGAGCTGTTTTTT

V: TRBV7-8
D: TRBD1
J: TRBJ1-2
size: .
CDR3: CASSPMTGPIVSYTF
DNA: TGTGCCAGCAGCCCAATGACAGGGCCCATCGTAAGCTACACCTTC

V: TRBV28
D: TRBD1
J: TRBJ1-1
size: .
CDR3: CASRDRDRNTEAFF
DNA: TGTGCCAGCAGAGACCGGGACAGGAACACTGAAGCTTTCTTT

V: TRBV5-6
D: .
J: TRBJ2-7
size: many
CDR3: CASSLGQVTYEQYF
DNA: TGTGCCAGCAGCTTGGGGCAGGTTACCTACGAGCAGTACTTC

V: TRBV19
D: .
J: TRBJ1-4
size: .
CDR3: CASSMWTTNEKLFF
DNA: TGTGCCAGTAGTATGTGGACAACTAATGAAAAACTGTTTTTT

V: TRBV4-2
D: .
J: TRBJ2-1
size: .
CDR3: CASSQDYQLYNEQFF
DNA: TGTGCCAGCAGCCAAGACTATCAACTTTACAATGAGCAGTTCTTC

V: TRBV7-9
D: .
J: TRBJ2-2
size: few
CDR3: CASSLGLAAGRELFF
DNA: TGTGCCAGCAGCTTAGGCCTAGCCGCTGGCCGGGAGCTGTTTTTT

V: TRBV7-3
D: .
J: TRBJ1-5
size: many
CDR3: CASSLRCRVGSNQPQHF
DNA: TGTGCCAGCAGCTTAAGGTGCAGGGTCGGTAGCAATCAGCCCCAGCATTTT

V: TRBV3-1
D: TRBD2
J: TRBJ2-7
size: many
CDR3: CASTLAGGPSEQYF
DNA: TGTGCCAGCACCTTAGCGGGAGGGCCTTCCGAGCAGTACTTC

V: TRBV5-8
D: TRBD1
J: TRBJ2-3
size: .
CDR3: CASSPETGKVDTQYF
DNA: TGTGCCAGCAGCCCCGAGACAGGGAAGGTAGATACGCAGTATTTT

V: TRBV28
D: TRBD2
J: TRBJ2-2
size: .
CDR3: CASRPYRGGTGELFF
DNA: TGTGCCAGCAGACCGTACCGGGGGGGTACCGGGGAGCTGTTTTTT

V: TRBV6-1
D: .
J: TRBJ1-1
size: few
CDR3: CASSRAGRPVMNTEAFF
DNA: TGTGCCAGCAGTCGCGCAGGGCGGCCAGTGATGAACACTGAAGCTTTCTTT

V: TRBV30
D: .
J: TRBJ1-1
size: .
CDR3: CAWSAWGGNTEAFF
DNA: TGTGCCTGGAGTGCATGGGGAGGGAACACTGAAGCTTTCTTT

V: TRBV9
D: .
J: TRBJ2-7
size: many
CDR3: CASSVEAGGYEQYF
DNA: TGTGCCAGCAGCGTAGAGGCTGGGGGCTACGAGCAGTACTTC

V: TRBV30
D: .
J: TRBJ2-1
size: few
CDR3: CAWSDRVGEQFF
DNA: TGTGCCTGGAGTGATAGAGTGGGTGAGCAGTTCTTC

V: TRBV20-1
D: TRBD2
J: TRBJ2-1
size: many
CDR3: CSAEPQREGFNEQFF
DNA: TGCAGTGCAGAGCCCCAGCGGGAAGGGTTCAATGAGCAGTTCTTC

V: TRBV29-1
D: TRBD1
J: TRBJ1-5
size: once
CDR3: CSGGDRGEPQHF
DNA: TGCAGCGGGGGGGACAGGGGCGAGCCCCAGCATTTT

V: TRBV3-1
D: .
J: TRBJ1-2
size: .
CDR3: CASSRRTGENYGYTF
DNA: TGTGCCAGCAGCCGTCGGACTGGTGAAAACTATGGCTACACCTTC